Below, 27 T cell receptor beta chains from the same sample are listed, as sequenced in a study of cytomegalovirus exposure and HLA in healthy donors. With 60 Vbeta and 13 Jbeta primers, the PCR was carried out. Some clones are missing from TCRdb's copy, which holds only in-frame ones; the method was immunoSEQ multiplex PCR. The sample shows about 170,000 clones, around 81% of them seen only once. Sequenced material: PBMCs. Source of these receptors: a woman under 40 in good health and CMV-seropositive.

The CDR3 bases are TGTGCCAGCAGTAAGAAGGAGGCTACAGATACGCAGTATTTT. Translated: CASSKKEATDTQYF. This rearrangement joins TRBV5-4 to TRBJ2-3, with D possibly being TRBD2 (5 bases). The germline V gene encodes CDR1 SGHNT and CDR2 YYREEE (reference sequence). CDR3 length equals 14 residues. The V end lost 5 bases, the J end lost 3 bases, and 13 bases lay between the germline ends.

The CDR3 DNA follows: TGTGCCAGCAGCCCTCGGGACAGTAGCTCCTACAATGAGCAGTTCTTC. Its protein product is CASSPRDSSSYNEQFF. The chain is built from TRBV9 and TRBJ2-1; 7 nucleotides align to TRBD1. The CDR3 spans 16 residues. Germline CDR1 is SGDLS and CDR2 is YYNGEE. V dropped 4 bases and J dropped 0; count of bases not matched to a gene: 7.

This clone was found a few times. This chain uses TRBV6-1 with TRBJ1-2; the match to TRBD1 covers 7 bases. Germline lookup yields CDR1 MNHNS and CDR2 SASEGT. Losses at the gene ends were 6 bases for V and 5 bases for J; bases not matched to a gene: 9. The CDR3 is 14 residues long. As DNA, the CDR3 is TGTGCCAGCAGAACCACAGGCAGGGGGTATGGCTACACCTTC. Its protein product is CASRTTGRGYGYTF.

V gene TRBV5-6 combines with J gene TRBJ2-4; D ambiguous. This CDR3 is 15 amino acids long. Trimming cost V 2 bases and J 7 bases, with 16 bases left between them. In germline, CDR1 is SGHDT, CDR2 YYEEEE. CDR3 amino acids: CASSFLAPAANIQYF. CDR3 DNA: TGTGCCAGCAGCTTCTTGGCCCCTGCGGCGAACATTCAGTACTTC. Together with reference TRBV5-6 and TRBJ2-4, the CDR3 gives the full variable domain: DAGVTQSPTHLIKTRGQQVTLRCSPKSGHDTVSWYQQALGQGPQFIFQYYEEEERQRGNFPDRFSGHQFPNYSSELNVNALLLGDSALYLCASSFLAPAANIQYFGAGTRLSVL.

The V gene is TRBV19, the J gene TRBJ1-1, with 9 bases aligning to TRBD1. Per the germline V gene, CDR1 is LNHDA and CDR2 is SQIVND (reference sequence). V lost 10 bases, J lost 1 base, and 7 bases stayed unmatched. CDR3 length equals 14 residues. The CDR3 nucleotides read TGTGCCACCCAGGACAGGGGTTGGAACACTGAAGCTTTCTTT. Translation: CATQDRGWNTEAFF.

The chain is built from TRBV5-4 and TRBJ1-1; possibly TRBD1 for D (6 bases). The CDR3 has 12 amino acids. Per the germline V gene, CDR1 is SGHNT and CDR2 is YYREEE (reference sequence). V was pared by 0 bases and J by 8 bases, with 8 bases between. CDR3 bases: TGTGCCAGCAGCTTGGAGGACAGAGAAGCTTTCTTT. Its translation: CASSLEDREAFF.

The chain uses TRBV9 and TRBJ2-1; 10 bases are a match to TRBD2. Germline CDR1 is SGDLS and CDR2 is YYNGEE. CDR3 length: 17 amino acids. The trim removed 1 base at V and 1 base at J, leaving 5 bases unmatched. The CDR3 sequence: CASSVPPSGGSYNEQFF. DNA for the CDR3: TGTGCCAGCAGCGTACCCCCTAGCGGGGGATCCTACAATGAGCAGTTCTTC.

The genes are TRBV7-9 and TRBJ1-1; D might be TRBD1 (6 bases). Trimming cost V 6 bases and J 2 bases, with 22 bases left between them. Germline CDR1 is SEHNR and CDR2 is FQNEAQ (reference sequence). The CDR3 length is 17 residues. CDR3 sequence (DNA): TGTGCCAGCAGTTTACCGGGCCAGGGGCTTGCCAACACTGAAGCTTTCTTT. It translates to CASSLPGQGLANTEAFF.

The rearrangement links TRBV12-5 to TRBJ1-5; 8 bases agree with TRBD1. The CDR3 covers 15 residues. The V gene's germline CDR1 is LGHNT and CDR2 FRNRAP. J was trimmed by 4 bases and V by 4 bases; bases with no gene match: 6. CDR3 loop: CASGSAGGFNQPQHF. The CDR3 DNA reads TGTGCTAGTGGTTCGGCAGGGGGCTTTAATCAGCCCCAGCATTTT.

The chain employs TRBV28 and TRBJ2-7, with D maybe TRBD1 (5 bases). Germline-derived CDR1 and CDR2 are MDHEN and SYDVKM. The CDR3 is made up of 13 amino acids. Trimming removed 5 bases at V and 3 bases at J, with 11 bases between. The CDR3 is CASSKQVDYEQYF. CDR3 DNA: TGTGCCAGCAGTAAACAGGTGGACTACGAGCAGTACTTC. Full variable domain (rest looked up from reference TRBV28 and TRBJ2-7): DVKVTQSSRYLVKRTGEKVFLECVQDMDHENMFWYRQDPGLGLRLIYFSYDVKMKEKGDIPEGYSVSREKKERFSLILESASTNQTSMYLCASSKQVDYEQYFGPGTRLTVT.

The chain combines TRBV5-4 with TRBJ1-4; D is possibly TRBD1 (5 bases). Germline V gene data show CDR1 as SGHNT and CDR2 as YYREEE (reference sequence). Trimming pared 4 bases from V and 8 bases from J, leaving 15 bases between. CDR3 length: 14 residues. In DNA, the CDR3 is TGTGCCAGCAGCCCGGGACGGGAGGGAGAAAAACTGTTTTTT. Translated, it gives CASSPGREGEKLFF.

The CDR3 bases are TGCAGCGCCGCTCGGTTCGGACAGAACACCGGGGAGCTGTTTTTT. Its protein product is CSAARFGQNTGELFF. The rearrangement links TRBV29-1 to TRBJ2-2, with D possibly TRBD1 on 5 matching bases. V was cut by 7 bases and J by 1 base, with 16 bases left in between. Germline CDR1 is SQVTM and CDR2 is ANQGSEA. This CDR3 is built from 15 residues.

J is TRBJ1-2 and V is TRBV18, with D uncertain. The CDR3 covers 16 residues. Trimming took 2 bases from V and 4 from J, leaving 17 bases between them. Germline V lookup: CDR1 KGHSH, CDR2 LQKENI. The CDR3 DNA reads TGTGCCAGCTCACCAGTGGTATCGGGGTTTAGCTATGGCTACACCTTC. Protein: CASSPVVSGFSYGYTF.

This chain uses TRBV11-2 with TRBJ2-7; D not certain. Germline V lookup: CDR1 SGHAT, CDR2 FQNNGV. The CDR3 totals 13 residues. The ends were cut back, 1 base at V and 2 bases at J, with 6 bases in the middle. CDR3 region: CASSLGPAYEQYF. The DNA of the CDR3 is TGTGCCAGCAGCTTAGGGCCCGCCTACGAGCAGTACTTC.

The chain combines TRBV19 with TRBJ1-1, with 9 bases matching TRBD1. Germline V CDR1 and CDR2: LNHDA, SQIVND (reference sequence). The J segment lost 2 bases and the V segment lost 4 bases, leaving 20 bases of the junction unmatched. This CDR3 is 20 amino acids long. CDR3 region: CASSSLGQGRKWGSNTEAFF. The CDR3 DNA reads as TGTGCCAGTAGTAGCCTGGGACAGGGTAGAAAGTGGGGAAGCAACACTGAAGCTTTCTTT.

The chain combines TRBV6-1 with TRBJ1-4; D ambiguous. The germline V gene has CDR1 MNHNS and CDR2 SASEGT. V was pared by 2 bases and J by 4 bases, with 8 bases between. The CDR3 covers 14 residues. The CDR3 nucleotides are TGTGCCAGCAGTGAACAGACTAATAATGAAAAACTGTTTTTT. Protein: CASSEQTNNEKLFF.

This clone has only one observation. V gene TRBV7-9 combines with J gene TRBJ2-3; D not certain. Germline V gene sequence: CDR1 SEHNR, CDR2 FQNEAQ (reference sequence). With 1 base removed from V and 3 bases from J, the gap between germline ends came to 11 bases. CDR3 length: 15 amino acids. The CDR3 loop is CASSLDGVGTDTQYF. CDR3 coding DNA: TGTGCCAGCAGCTTAGATGGAGTGGGTACAGATACGCAGTATTTT.

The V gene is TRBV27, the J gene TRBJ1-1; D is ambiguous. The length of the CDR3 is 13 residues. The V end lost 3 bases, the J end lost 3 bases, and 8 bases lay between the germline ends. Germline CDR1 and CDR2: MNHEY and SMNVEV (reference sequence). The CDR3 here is CASSFTSDTEAFF. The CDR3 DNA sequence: TGTGCCAGCAGTTTTACCAGTGACACTGAAGCTTTCTTT.

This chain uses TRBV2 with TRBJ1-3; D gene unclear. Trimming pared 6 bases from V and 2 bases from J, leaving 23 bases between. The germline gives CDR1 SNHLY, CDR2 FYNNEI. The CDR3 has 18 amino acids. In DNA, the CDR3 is TGTGCCAGCAGCGTCCCTATGACGGGGAAACGGACTGGAAACACCATATATTTT. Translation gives CASSVPMTGKRTGNTIYF.

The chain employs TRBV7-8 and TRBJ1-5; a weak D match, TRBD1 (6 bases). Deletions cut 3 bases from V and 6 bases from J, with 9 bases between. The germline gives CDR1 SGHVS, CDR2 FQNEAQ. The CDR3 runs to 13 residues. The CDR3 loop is CASSLFRGQPQHF. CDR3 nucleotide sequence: TGTGCCAGCAGCTTGTTCAGGGGTCAGCCCCAGCATTTT.

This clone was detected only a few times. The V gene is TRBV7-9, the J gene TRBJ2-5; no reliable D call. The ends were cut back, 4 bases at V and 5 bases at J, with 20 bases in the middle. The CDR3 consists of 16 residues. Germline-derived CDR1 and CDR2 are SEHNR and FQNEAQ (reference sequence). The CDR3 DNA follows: TGTGCCAGCAGCTCAACCACACCACAACGAACGGAGACCCAGTACTTC. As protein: CASSSTTPQRTETQYF.

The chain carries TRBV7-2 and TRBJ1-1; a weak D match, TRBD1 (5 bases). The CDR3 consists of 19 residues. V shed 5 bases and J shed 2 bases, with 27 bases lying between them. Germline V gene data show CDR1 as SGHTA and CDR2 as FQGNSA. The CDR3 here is CASSLDLAAEMTANTEAFF. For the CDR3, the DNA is TGTGCCAGCAGCCTCGATCTGGCGGCCGAGATGACAGCCAACACTGAAGCTTTCTTT.

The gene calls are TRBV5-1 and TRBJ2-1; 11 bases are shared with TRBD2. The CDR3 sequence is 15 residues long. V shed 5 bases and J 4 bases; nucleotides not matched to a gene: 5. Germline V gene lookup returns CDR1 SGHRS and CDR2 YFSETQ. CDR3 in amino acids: CASSLLAGAYNEQFF. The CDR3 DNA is TGCGCCAGCAGTTTACTAGCGGGAGCGTACAATGAGCAGTTCTTC. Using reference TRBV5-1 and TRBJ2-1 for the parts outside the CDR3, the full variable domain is KAGVTQTPRYLIKTRGQQVTLSCSPISGHRSVSWYQQTPGQGLQFLFEYFSETQRNKGNFPGRFSGRQFSNSRSEMNVSTLELGDSALYLCASSLLAGAYNEQFFGPGTRLTVL.

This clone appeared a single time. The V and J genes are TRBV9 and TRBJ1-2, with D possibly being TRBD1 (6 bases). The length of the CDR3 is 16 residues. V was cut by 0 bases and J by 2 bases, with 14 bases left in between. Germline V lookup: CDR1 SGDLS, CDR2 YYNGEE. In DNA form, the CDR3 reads TGTGCCAGCAGCGTAGATCGGGGGGCGCGAAACTATGGCTACACCTTC. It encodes CASSVDRGARNYGYTF.

CDR3 bases: TGTGCCAGCTCACCCCAGACCGCGTACAGGGCAACTAATGAAAAACTGTTTTTT. The encoded protein is CASSPQTAYRATNEKLFF. V gene TRBV18 combines with J gene TRBJ1-4, with D perhaps TRBD1 (6 bases). Deletions cut 3 bases from V and 0 bases from J, with 17 bases between. Germline V gives CDR1 KGHSH, CDR2 LQKENI. This CDR3 comprises 18 residues.

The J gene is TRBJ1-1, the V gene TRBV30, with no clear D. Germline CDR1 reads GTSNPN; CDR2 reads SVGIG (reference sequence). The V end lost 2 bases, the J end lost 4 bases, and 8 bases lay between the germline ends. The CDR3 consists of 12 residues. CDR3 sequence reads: CAWSPRATEAFF. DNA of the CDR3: TGTGCCTGGAGTCCCCGAGCCACTGAAGCTTTCTTT.

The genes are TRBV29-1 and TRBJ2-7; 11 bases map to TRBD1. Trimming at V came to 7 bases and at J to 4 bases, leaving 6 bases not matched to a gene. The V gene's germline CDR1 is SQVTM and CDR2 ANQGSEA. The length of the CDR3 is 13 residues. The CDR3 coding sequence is TGCAGCGCCCTGGGGGACAGGGGGTACGAGCAGTACTTC. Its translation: CSALGDRGYEQYF.